Sequencing of this T cell receptor beta chain was carried out in a study of regulatory T cells in long-lasting Graves disease (dated by TCRdb to about 2021). At the level of the whole study: In the newly diagnosed Graves' disease group, patients had been taking antithyroid drugs for less than 3 months. Peripheral blood TCR sequencing and RNA sequencing compared persistent Graves' disease patients with newly diagnosed Graves' disease patients. The study took place in China and was registered as a clinical trial. A total of roughly 35 samples were covered by TCR sequencing, comprising around 13 persistent and some 20 newly diagnosed Graves' disease patients.

This clonotype appeared many times. This clone's antigen is unknown. Base-call qualities are not available, and no considerably larger clone is one nucleotide away. Interpreted using the paper, the time point label stands for: newly diagnosed GD, antithyroid drugs for less than 3 months. For both TCR sequencing and RNA sequencing, RNA was extracted from PBMCs using TRIzol. Graves' disease was diagnosed according to American Thyroid Association guidelines. Patients for the study were recruited at an endocrinology department in Xi'an, China. Each patient gave approximately 9.7 milliliters of peripheral blood, collected in an EDTA anticoagulant tube. Ficoll Paque Plus density gradient separation was used to isolate PBMCs, and no further T cell sorting was performed. An Agilent 2100 Bioanalyzer and agarose gel were used to check RNA quality, while a NanoDrop 2000 measured RNA concentration. On the study overall, not on this receptor specifically: Peripheral blood alone was examined, since thyroid tissue, which constituted the primary lesion, could not be accessed. Patients with persistent disease shared more public clonotypes (approximately 2,500) than newly diagnosed patients did (approximately 990). Sequencing and analysis were restricted to the TCR beta chain. The authors acknowledged the small sample size as a limitation that may reduce accuracy. Preferential use of TRBV28, TRBJ1-2 and TRBJ2-5 was observed in persistent disease, whereas TRBV20-1 and TRBJ2-1 were favored in newly diagnosed disease. Lower TCR Shannon entropy and fewer highly expanded clones were observed in persistent Graves' disease patients than in newly diagnosed patients, which suggested clonal expansion.

Trimmed from V: 6 bases; trimmed from J: 4 bases; junction bases lacking a gene match: 3. CDR1 MNHNS and CDR2 SASEGT are derived from the germline V gene. The CDR3, cysteine through phenylalanine, is 14 amino acids long. Left in the record is the CDR3 DNA by itself, 42 bases read in frame from the first base. Preparation of the library involved multiplex PCR. This sample was sequenced with an Illumina HiSeq 4000. iRepertoire HTBI primers and Arm-PCR amplification of CDR3 regions were used to construct TCR beta libraries. PCR products were gel purified before sequencing. The paper's data handling went like this. Gene usage analysis of CDR3 amino acid clonotypes relied on the 62 TRBV and over 13 TRBJ segments identified across samples. COPE and FqMerger were used to merge the filtered high-quality paired reads into contigs. BLAST was used to align contigs to IMGT TRBV, TRBD and TRBJ reference genes, and CDR3 was defined according to IMGT. Any clonotype with a frequency above 0.1% was classified as a highly expanded clone. Shannon entropy was used to measure repertoire diversity, and the Gini coefficient was used to measure V-J evenness. Clonotypes shared by more than one individual were considered public. Starting from the raw public reads, TCRdb applied fastp trimming at Q25, assembled clones with MiXCR and retained in-frame beta chains. Under each unique CDR3 protein, matching rows form one entry showing the most common genes and DNA. These V and J calls derive from TCRdb rather than the authors' analysis. The sample table shows some 410,000 distinct CDR3 sequences, and roughly 17% are seen once. The ten largest make up over 8.5% of the sample.

Another study also made use of these data, one on T cells in Graves' hyperthyroidism and ophthalmopathy. The second study reports: Stable Graves' hyperthyroidism was defined as no progression to ophthalmopathy during 18 months of follow-up. Hyperthyroidism patients were newly diagnosed, had a disease duration of under 2 months, and were aged 18 to 65 years. Patients with uncontrolled infections, other autoimmune diseases, pregnancy or lactation were excluded. Diagnoses were established on the basis of clinical symptoms, serum thyroxine and TRAb, thyroid ultrasound, and orbital computed tomography. The first round of RT-PCR for the TCR CDR3 was performed with the HTBI primer set and the Qiagen OneStep RT-PCR kit. Blood samples also contained most of the expanded thyroid clonotypes (frequency above 0.001), which suggests that blood repertoires may reflect thyroid immune responses. A 13 V-J signature model separated ophthalmopathy from stable hyperthyroidism, with over 85% sensitivity and 81.08% specificity in cross-validation and 80%/75% in testing. In validation, the model predicted progression to ophthalmopathy a median of approximately 6.3 months before onset, with roughly 70% sensitivity and 72.22% specificity. A discovery cohort of 95 to 100 patients, 43 with Graves' ophthalmopathy and under 60 with stable Graves' hyperthyroidism, was used to find distinguishing TCR V-J signatures. An independent validation cohort of around 19 hyperthyroidism patients and about 15 patients who later progressed to ophthalmopathy tested prospective prediction of ophthalmopathy. The 100 discovery patients were randomly split 7:3 into training and test sets. The study also compared thyroid tissue and blood T-cell repertoires from roughly 6 Graves' hyperthyroidism patients. After blood sampling, hyperthyroidism patients were treated with methimazole at a starting dose of 30 mg daily, and ophthalmopathy patients were treated with high-dose intravenous methylprednisolone. Libraries were constructed in a second round of multiplex PCR, after which size selection and purification were performed. Libraries were sequenced paired-end with 100 bp reads on an Illumina HiSeq2000. SOAPnuke was used to process the raw data, with reads discarded if the reads contained adapters or uncalled bases, had a mean Phred below 15, or lacked an exact constant-primer or identifier match. High-quality paired reads were merged using COPE v1.2.5, and each unique nucleotide sequence was defined as a clonotype. MiTCR v1.1 was used to align clonotypes to the IMGT TRBV, TRBD and TRBJ reference segments. The analysis was restricted to V-J combinations with a frequency above 0.0001, which together covered 99% to 99.2% of the repertoires. A TCS score was defined as the ratio between F50 (clonal expansion) and ExV (chaos), using BLOSUM62-based TCRdist between CDR3 peptides within each V-J. Welch's t-statistics and random forest reduced around 510 V-J features to under 15, which were used in a naive Bayes classifier (R e1071). Sample size was not statistically predetermined, and blinding of investigators to group allocation was not performed. TCR Vbeta CDR3 sequencing of approximately 140 peripheral blood samples (43 ophthalmopathy, 75 hyperthyroidism and 17 progressor patients) is reported in the paper.

The TCR originated in a woman in her 30s with Graves disease. Donor details come from another sample of the same person, matched by shared clones. The input for sequencing was peripheral blood mononuclear cells (PBMCs), taken at new diagnosis, from a patient treated with antithyroid drugs. The chain employs TRBV6-1 and TRBJ1-4; TRBD1 aligns with 9 central bases. The CDR3 in this case is CASRTGGNNEKLFF. In nucleotides, the sequence is TGTGCCAGCAGGACAGGGGGTAATAATGAAAAACTGTTTTTT.